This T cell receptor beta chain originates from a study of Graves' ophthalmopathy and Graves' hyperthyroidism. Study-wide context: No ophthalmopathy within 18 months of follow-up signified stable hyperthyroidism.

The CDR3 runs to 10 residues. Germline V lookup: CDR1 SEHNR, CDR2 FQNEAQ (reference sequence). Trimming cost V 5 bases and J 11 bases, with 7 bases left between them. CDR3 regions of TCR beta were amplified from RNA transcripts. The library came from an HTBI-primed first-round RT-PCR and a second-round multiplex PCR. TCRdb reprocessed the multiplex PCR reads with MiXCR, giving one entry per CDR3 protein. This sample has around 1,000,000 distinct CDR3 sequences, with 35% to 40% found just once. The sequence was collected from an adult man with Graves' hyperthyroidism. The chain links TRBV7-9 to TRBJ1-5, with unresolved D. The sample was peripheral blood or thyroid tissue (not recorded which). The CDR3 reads CASSPRTQHF. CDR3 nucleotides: TGTGCCAGCAGCCCACGGACCCAGCATTTT.